This T cell receptor beta chain comes out of a study of T cell repertoires in cytomegalovirus infection. Study background: Evidence of both CMV infection and a matching HLA type came from public TCR beta signatures.

This clonotype showed up just a few times. What it recognizes is unknown. In germline, CDR1 is LGHNA, CDR2 YSLEER. This CDR3 spans 19 amino acids. V lost 0 bases to trimming and J lost 0 bases; unmatched junction nucleotides: 8. TCRdb fed the reads into MiXCR, producing one record per CDR3 protein. The table lists about 250,000 distinct CDR3 sequences, roughly 12% of them singletons. Findings and caveats of the study: Dominant in the ex vivo response were TCR beta clonotypes restricted by HLA-C and specific for CMV. Public TCR beta family frequency separated CMV-and-HLA carriers, including in an independent cohort.

V gene TRBV4-3 combines with J gene TRBJ2-3; TRBD2 aligns across 11 bases. The sequence was collected from a human donor in good health (CMV status not recorded). Some clones in this sample may be carry-over from other donors' samples. Sequenced material: PBMCs. The CDR3 reads CASSQDYVVAGGSTDTQYF. In DNA form, the CDR3 reads TGCGCCAGCAGCCAAGATTACGTGGTAGCGGGAGGGAGCACAGATACGCAGTATTTT.